One sample yielded the 20 T cell receptor beta chains listed below, sequenced in a study of T cell clonality in common variable immunodeficiency. Sequencing was performed with immunoSEQ multiplex PCR; in TCRdb, only in-frame clones are kept and a portion is missing. This sample carries more than 35,000 clones, none of them present only once. Sample: peripheral blood mononuclear cells. The source is a person between 18 and 75 years old in good health.

There are many counts of this clone. CDR3 DNA, as far as it was read: TGTGCCAGCAGCCTAGGGAGGGCTAACTATGGC. This encodes CASSLGRANYG. From start to end, the CDR3 is CASSLGRANYGYTF. The gene calls are TRBV7-2 and TRBJ1-2, with no clear D. Read coverage stops 3 residues before the CDR3 terminus; the germline J gene supplies the remainder. Trimming pared 5 bases from V and 0 bases from J, leaving 10 bases between. Germline lookup yields CDR1 SGHTA and CDR2 FQGNSA. CDR3 length equals 14 residues.

This clone has a count of ten or more. The read finishes 3 residues shy of the CDR3 end, and the germline J gene is used to complete it. J is TRBJ2-1 and V is TRBV20-1; TRBD1 might be the D (5 bases). CDR1 and CDR2 (germline): DFQATT, SNEGSKA (reference sequence). The CDR3 covers 12 residues. V was clipped by 4 bases and J by 9 bases, with 13 bases between them. The CDR3 is CSAIYDRAEQFF. CDR3 DNA (partial): TGCAGTGCTATCTACGACAGAGCTGAG.

This clone was seen at least ten times. The read falls 3 residues short of the CDR3 end, and the missing part is taken from the germline J gene. This chain uses TRBV7-6 with TRBJ2-7, with D perhaps TRBD2 (6 bases). This CDR3 has 13 amino acids. Trimming removed 5 bases at V and 2 bases at J, with 10 bases between. Germline CDR1 is SGHVS and CDR2 is FNYEAQ. The sequenced part of the CDR3 DNA is TGTGCCAGCAGCCATAGCGGAACCTACGAG. Encoded protein: CASSHSGTYE. The CDR3 reads in full as CASSHSGTYEQYF.

This clone was detected many times. The DNA ends 3 residues before the CDR3 does, and the rest of the CDR3 is filled in from the germline J gene. V usage is TRBV5-1 and J usage is TRBJ2-7; 7 positions match TRBD1. Per germline, CDR1 SGHRS and CDR2 YFSETQ. V was clipped by 4 bases and J by 3 bases; unmatched bases: 7. CDR3 length: 14 residues. CDR3 bases read: TGCGCCAGCAGCCAGACAGGGCCCTTCTACGAG. Translated: CASSQTGPFYE. The CDR3 as a whole reads CASSQTGPFYEQYF.

This clone was counted at least ten times. The DNA read from the CDR3 is TGCAGTGCTAGAGATATCGGACTAGCGGGAGGTTACGAG. The encoded protein is CSARDIGLAGGYE. The whole CDR3 protein is CSARDIGLAGGYEQYF. The chain uses TRBV20-1 and TRBJ2-7; 14 bases align to TRBD2. The read terminates 3 residues ahead of where the CDR3 ends, so the germline J gene completes it. This CDR3 is 16 amino acids long. Looked up from germline, CDR1 is DFQATT and CDR2 is SNEGSKA (reference sequence). The junction had 5 bases not matched to a gene; V was cut back by 0 bases and J by 4 bases.

This clone was recorded at least ten times. The DNA read from the CDR3 is TGTGCCAGCAGATCGACAGGGGGGAATTCACCC. Protein product: CASRSTGGNSP. The whole CDR3 reads CASRSTGGNSPLHF. The J gene is TRBJ1-6, the V gene TRBV28; 9 bases map to TRBD1. The read comes to an end 3 residues before the CDR3 does, leaving the germline J gene to fill in the end. Trimming at V came to 6 bases and at J to 7 bases, leaving 4 bases not matched to a gene. The germline V gene has CDR1 MDHEN and CDR2 SYDVKM. The CDR3 consists of 14 residues.

In this sample, this clone turned up many times. The read ends 3 residues shy of where the CDR3 ends; the end is completed using the germline J gene. The chain carries TRBV28 and TRBJ2-5, with 8 bases aligning to TRBD1. V lost 6 bases, J lost 2 bases, and 5 bases stayed unmatched. Germline CDR1 and CDR2: MDHEN and SYDVKM. This CDR3 region has 14 residues. The chain's CDR3 is CASSHGTGQETQYF. The covered CDR3 bases are TGTGCCAGCAGCCACGGGACAGGTCAAGAGACC.

This clone has ten or more counts. The read terminates 3 residues ahead of where the CDR3 ends, so the germline J gene completes it. The rearrangement links TRBV5-1 to TRBJ2-1; D gene unclear. Trimming stripped 0 bases from V and 8 bases from J, with 9 bases between. This CDR3 has 13 amino acids. Germline V lookup: CDR1 SGHRS, CDR2 YFSETQ. CDR3 DNA (partial): TGCGCCAGCAGCTTGGACCTGCCGGATGAG. Protein sequence: CASSLDLPDE. The CDR3 in its entirety is CASSLDLPDEQFF.

Ten or more counts support this clone. The read comes to an end 3 residues before the CDR3 does, leaving the germline J gene to fill in the end. The chain joins TRBV20-1 to TRBJ1-5, with a possible D match to TRBD1 (5 bases). The CDR3 runs to 12 residues. The V end was cut by 6 bases, the J end by 7 bases, with 13 bases between. Germline lookup yields CDR1 DFQATT and CDR2 SNEGSKA (reference sequence). The CDR3 is CSAKGMDQPQHF. The DNA read from the CDR3 is TGCAGTGCCAAGGGGATGGACCAGCCC.

This clone appeared many times. The read is 3 residues too short to cover the CDR3 end, so that end is filled in from the germline J gene. This rearrangement joins TRBV20-1 to TRBJ1-1; 7 bases map to TRBD1. In germline, CDR1 is DFQATT, CDR2 SNEGSKA (reference sequence). The CDR3 is 12 amino acids. V shed 6 bases and J 1 base; nucleotides not matched to a gene: 2. CDR3 loop: CSANRGNTEAFF. CDR3 bases read: TGCAGTGCCAACAGGGGGAACACTGAA.

A word on this clone: The read terminates 3 residues ahead of where the CDR3 ends, so the germline J gene completes it. The rearrangement joins TRBV18 to TRBJ2-7; D unresolved. Looked up from germline, CDR1 is KGHSH and CDR2 is LQKENI. This CDR3 contains 12 residues. V was trimmed by 3 bases and J by 0 bases, leaving 3 bases between them. The CDR3 bases that were read are TGTGCCAGCTCACCCTTCTCCTACGAG. Translating it yields CASSPFSYE. The full CDR3 sequence reads CASSPFSYEQYF. Drawing the rest from reference TRBV18 and TRBJ2-7, the complete variable domain is NAGVMQNPRHLVRRRGQEARLRCSPMKGHSHVYWYRQLPEEGLKFMVYLQKENIIDESGMPKERFSAEFPKEGPSILRIQQVVRGDSAAYFCASSPFSYEQYFGPGTRLTVT.

This clone occurred many times. The read is 3 residues too short to cover the CDR3 end, so that end is filled in from the germline J gene. The chain has TRBV19 and TRBJ1-5; no clear D gene. The CDR3 contains 15 residues. Germline assignment: CDR1 LNHDA and CDR2 SQIVND (reference sequence). V lost 2 bases and J lost 1, with 9 bases in between. Partial CDR3 DNA: TGTGCCAGTAGTATAAGGGCTCTCAGCAATCAGCCC. Translated: CASSIRALSNQP. The whole CDR3 sequence is CASSIRALSNQPQHF.

This clone was counted ten times or more. The read stops 3 residues short of the end of the CDR3; the missing end is completed from the germline J gene. The V call is TRBV30, the J call TRBJ1-5; 7 positions match TRBD1. CDR1 and CDR2 from the germline V gene are GTSNPN and SVGIG (reference sequence). This CDR3 has 13 residues. Trimming at V came to 4 bases and at J to 2 bases, leaving 2 bases not matched to a gene. Partial CDR3 DNA: TGTGCCTGGAAAGGGACAGGCAATCAGCCC. Translating it yields CAWKGTGNQP. The CDR3 in its entirety is CAWKGTGNQPQHF.

This clone was recorded many times. Coverage ceases 3 residues before the CDR3 finishes, and the germline J gene fills in the end. V and J are TRBV18 and TRBJ1-4; D is unresolved. V lost 1 base to trimming and J lost 0 bases, with 9 bases between them. This CDR3 contains 16 residues. Germline CDR1 and CDR2: KGHSH and LQKENI. CDR3 DNA (partial): TGTGCCAGCTCACCACAACTCGCGTCAACTAATGAAAAA. Protein sequence: CASSPQLASTNEK. The whole CDR3 protein is CASSPQLASTNEKLFF.

This clone has a count of ten or more. Read sequence stops 3 residues before the CDR3 end, and the germline J gene provides the missing end. This rearrangement joins TRBV19 to TRBJ2-6, with no clear D. Per the germline V gene, CDR1 is LNHDA and CDR2 is SQIVND (reference sequence). Trimming removed 1 base from V and 1 base from J, with 8 bases in between. The CDR3 covers 16 residues. CDR3 sequence: CASSIGHLSGANVLTF. CDR3 DNA, as far as it was read: TGTGCCAGTAGTATAGGACACCTTTCTGGGGCCAACGTC.

This clone was counted many times. The read falls 3 residues short of the CDR3 end, and the missing part is taken from the germline J gene. This chain uses TRBV13 with TRBJ2-3; the D gene is possibly TRBD1 (5 bases). The germline V gene encodes CDR1 PRHDT and CDR2 FYEKMQ (reference sequence). V was cut by 3 bases and J by 3 bases, with 7 bases left in between. The CDR3 consists of 13 residues. CDR3 residues: CASSLRQTDTQYF. Incomplete CDR3 DNA: TGTGCCAGCAGCTTGCGACAGACAGATACG.

This clone was picked up many times. The read halts 3 residues ahead of the CDR3 end, with the missing end drawn from the germline J gene. This sequence joins TRBV19 and TRBJ2-1; 10 nucleotides agree with TRBD2. The V segment lost 7 bases and the J segment 7 bases; nucleotides outside the gene matches: 16. The CDR3 consists of 17 residues. Germline CDR1 is LNHDA and CDR2 is SQIVND (reference sequence). The CDR3 protein is CASMQGRWTSGSNEQFF. The sequenced CDR3 bases are TGTGCCAGTATGCAGGGACGCTGGACTAGCGGATCGAATGAG.

In the case of this clone: With the read ending 3 residues before the CDR3 end, the germline J gene is used to fill in that end. The chain recombines TRBV19 with TRBJ1-5; TRBD1 aligns across 7 bases. The length of the CDR3 is 15 residues. CDR1 is LNHDA and CDR2 is SQIVND in the germline V gene (reference sequence). The J segment lost 0 bases and the V segment lost 5 bases, leaving 4 bases of the junction unmatched. The CDR3 bases that were read are TGTGCCAGTAGTTCCGGGACAGCTAGCAATCAGCCC. Protein sequence: CASSSGTASNQP. From start to end, the CDR3 is CASSSGTASNQPQHF.

This clone was detected many times. The CDR3 end lies 3 residues beyond the end of the read and is filled in from the germline J gene. The gene calls are TRBV9 and TRBJ2-2; 7 positions match TRBD2. The CDR3 spans 18 residues. J gave up 5 bases and V 0 bases, and 13 bases lay outside the gene matches. CDR1 and CDR2 from the germline V gene are SGDLS and YYNGEE. The CDR3 reads CASSVELGGRGKTGELFF. CDR3 bases read: TGTGCCAGCAGCGTAGAATTAGGCGGGAGAGGAAAAACCGGGGAG.

This clone was observed many times. The DNA ends 3 residues before the CDR3 does, and the rest of the CDR3 is filled in from the germline J gene. The chain recombines TRBV19 with TRBJ1-3, with TRBD1 matching over 9 bases. Unmatched junction bases numbered 10, after V lost 3 bases and J lost 7 bases. The CDR3 length is 16 residues. CDR1 is LNHDA, CDR2 SQIVND, per germline (reference sequence). Incomplete CDR3 DNA: TGTGCCAGTAGTATCGGTTCGGGACAGGGCTGGAACACC. Translation gives CASSIGSGQGWNT. The full CDR3 sequence reads CASSIGSGQGWNTIYF.